Shown below are 22 T cell receptor beta chains from a single sample sequenced in a study of blood T cell repertoires in COVID-19. The table came from immunoSEQ multiplex PCR; TCRdb's copy has only in-frame clones and leaves some out. The sample contains about 96,000 clones, about four fifths of which appear only once. Sequenced input: peripheral blood. Receptors originate from a woman in her fifties or sixties with acute or convalescent COVID-19.

This clone came up many times. J is TRBJ2-7 and V is TRBV29-1, with 7 nucleotides matching TRBD1. The CDR3 is 13 amino acids. J was trimmed by 0 bases and V by 6 bases; bases with no gene match: 5. In germline, CDR1 is SQVTM, CDR2 ANQGSEA. CDR3 sequence (DNA): TGCAGCGTGAAAGGGGGCACCTCCTACGAGCAGTACTTC. As protein: CSVKGGTSYEQYF.

The chain joins TRBV18 to TRBJ2-1, with D unclear. The length of the CDR3 is 13 residues. V was trimmed by 6 bases and J by 6 bases, leaving 12 bases between them. Germline CDR1 reads KGHSH; CDR2 reads LQKENI. The CDR3 reads CASSPESRNEQFF. The CDR3 DNA reads TGTGCCAGCTCCCCCGAGTCTCGCAATGAGCAGTTCTTC.

The rearrangement links TRBV4-3 to TRBJ2-1; 8 bases agree with TRBD1. Germline CDR1 LGHNA, CDR2 YSLEER. The junction had 8 bases not matched to a gene; V was cut back by 8 bases and J by 5 bases. This CDR3 has 14 residues. This chain's CDR3 is CASGRTGFHNEQFF. The CDR3 nucleotides are TGCGCCAGCGGGAGGACAGGGTTCCACAATGAGCAGTTCTTC.

V is TRBV5-4 and J is TRBJ2-7; D gene uncertain. The CDR3 length is 12 residues. Trimming stripped 1 base from V and 3 bases from J, with 5 bases between. CDR1 is SGHNT and CDR2 is YYREEE in the germline V gene (reference sequence). The CDR3 sequence is CASSLPNYEQYF. DNA of the CDR3: TGTGCCAGCAGCTTGCCTAACTACGAGCAGTACTTC.

This clone appeared once. J is TRBJ2-2 and V is TRBV5-1, with TRBD1 matching over 8 bases. In germline, CDR1 is SGHRS, CDR2 YFSETQ. Germline trimming cut 4 bases from V and 1 base from J; bases unmatched to any gene: 3. There are 15 residues in the CDR3. The CDR3, as DNA: TGCGCCAGCAGCCTAGGGACAGGGAACACCGGGGAGCTGTTTTTT. This sequence encodes CASSLGTGNTGELFF.

This chain links TRBV2 with TRBJ1-1; possibly TRBD1 for D (6 bases). CDR1 and CDR2 from the germline V gene are SNHLY and FYNNEI. This CDR3 has 15 amino acids. Trimming took 4 bases from V and 5 from J, leaving 17 bases between them. The CDR3 reads CASSVGSRGMTEAFF. CDR3 coding DNA: TGTGCCAGCAGTGTAGGGTCCAGGGGTATGACTGAAGCTTTCTTT.

The rearrangement uses TRBV5-5 and TRBJ1-1, with D perhaps TRBD1 (6 bases). In germline, CDR1 is SGHKS, CDR2 YYEKEE (reference sequence). Trimming removed 0 bases from V and 3 bases from J, with 9 bases in between. The length of the CDR3 is 14 residues. As DNA, the CDR3 is TGTGCCAGCAGCTTGGACAGGGCGTACACTGAAGCTTTCTTT. Translated: CASSLDRAYTEAFF.

The V and J genes are TRBV3-1 (or the pseudogene TRBV3-2) and TRBJ2-2; 7 bases are shared with TRBD2. J gave up 6 bases and V 2 bases, and 0 bases lay outside the gene matches. The CDR3 has 13 residues. The V gene's germline CDR1 is LGHDT and CDR2 YNNKEL (reference sequence). The CDR3 loop reads CASSQRGAGELFF. The DNA of the CDR3 is TGTGCCAGCAGCCAACGGGGGGCCGGGGAGCTGTTTTTT.

This clone has a count of ten or more. This chain links TRBV29-1 with TRBJ2-4; 7 positions agree with TRBD2. V was pared by 6 bases and J by 6 bases, with 11 bases of the junction left unmatched. The CDR3 length is 14 residues. CDR1 and CDR2 from the germline V gene are SQVTM and ANQGSEA. CDR3 nucleotide sequence: TGCAGCGTCCCCCGCGGGGGACTGGGAAACATTCAGTACTTC. It is translated as CSVPRGGLGNIQYF.

The chain joins TRBV5-6 to TRBJ2-5; possible D gene TRBD1, 6 bases. The V and J ends lost 2 bases and 1 base respectively, with 12 bases between them. CDR1 is SGHDT, CDR2 YYEEEE, per germline. The CDR3 loop spans 15 amino acids. CDR3 in DNA: TGTGCCAGCAGCTTCCTCACAGGGCCCCAAGAGACCCAGTACTTC. It codes for CASSFLTGPQETQYF.

This sequence joins TRBV19 and TRBJ2-7; 8 nucleotides match TRBD1. The V segment lost 6 bases and the J segment 3 bases; nucleotides outside the gene matches: 7. Germline V gives CDR1 LNHDA, CDR2 SQIVND (reference sequence). The CDR3 has 14 residues. CDR3 DNA sequence: TGTGCCAGTAGGACCGGGACAGGTAACTACGAGCAGTACTTC. Amino acid sequence: CASRTGTGNYEQYF.

The chain recombines TRBV19 with TRBJ2-1; perhaps TRBD2 as D (5 bases). V was pared by 3 bases and J by 4 bases, with 13 bases between. CDR1 is LNHDA, CDR2 SQIVND, per germline (reference sequence). The CDR3 sequence is 15 residues long. The CDR3 region is CASSMAGEEYNEQFF. The DNA of the CDR3 is TGTGCCAGTAGTATGGCCGGGGAAGAATACAATGAGCAGTTCTTC.

This clone has only one observation. The chain links TRBV4-1 to TRBJ2-1; TRBD2 matches 8 bases. Trimming removed 3 bases from V and 3 bases from J; junction bases left unmatched: 16. This CDR3 contains 19 residues. Germline CDR1 is MGHRA and CDR2 is YSYEKL. CDR3 coding DNA: TGCGCCAGCAGCCAGGGCGGGTCCCTACTAGCGGCCTACTACAATGAGCAGTTCTTC. As protein: CASSQGGSLLAAYYNEQFF.

The table lists this clone with a count of one. The chain links TRBV7-9 to TRBJ1-1, with a weak D call TRBD1 (6 bases). Germline V lookup: CDR1 SEHNR, CDR2 FQNEAQ (reference sequence). The V end was cut by 5 bases, the J end by 8 bases, with 15 bases between. The CDR3 sequence is 13 residues long. The CDR3 DNA follows: TGTGCCAGCAGCACCACCACAGGGTCGGAAGCTTTCTTT. Its translation: CASSTTTGSEAFF.

V is TRBV11-3 and J is TRBJ2-1; 9 bases agree with TRBD2. V gave up 5 bases and J gave up 3 bases; unmatched junction bases: 5. Germline loops: CDR1 SGHNT, CDR2 YENEEA. The CDR3 covers 15 residues. The DNA of the CDR3 is TGTGCCAGCAGCGCCTTAGCGGGGGACTACAATGAGCAGTTCTTC. Translating gives CASSALAGDYNEQFF.

This clone was seen just once. The rearrangement joins TRBV7-6 to TRBJ2-2; 10 bases are shared with TRBD1. The V segment lost 8 bases and the J segment 7 bases; nucleotides outside the gene matches: 13. The CDR3 has 16 amino acids. From germline, CDR1 is SGHVS and CDR2 FNYEAQ. CDR3 region: CASAGWDRGRNGELFF. The CDR3 bases are TGTGCCAGCGCTGGGTGGGACAGGGGTCGGAACGGGGAGCTGTTTTTT.

The genes are TRBV19 and TRBJ1-1; 11 bases align to TRBD1. The V segment lost 3 bases and the J segment 6 bases; nucleotides outside the gene matches: 6. CDR1 is LNHDA and CDR2 is SQIVND in the germline V gene (reference sequence). The CDR3 spans 15 residues. As DNA, the CDR3 is TGTGCCAGTAGTATGAAGTTGGGACAGGGGGCTGAAGCTTTCTTT. It translates to CASSMKLGQGAEAFF.

V and J are TRBV11-3 and TRBJ1-6; 7 bases align to TRBD1. J was trimmed by 5 bases and V by 4 bases; bases with no gene match: 5. Germline loops: CDR1 SGHNT, CDR2 YENEEA. This CDR3 is built from 15 residues. The CDR3 loop reads CASSSRGLDNSPLHF. The DNA of the CDR3 is TGTGCCAGCAGCTCGAGGGGGCTCGATAATTCACCCCTCCACTTT.

The rearrangement links TRBV4-1 to TRBJ2-3; D ambiguous. Germline CDR1 reads MGHRA; CDR2 reads YSYEKL. V dropped 1 base and J dropped 6 bases, with 20 bases sitting between them. The CDR3 is 17 residues long. The CDR3 DNA reads TGCGCCAGCAGCCAAGGTGAGGCTCTCTCTCTAGAGGATACGCAGTATTTT. It specifies CASSQGEALSLEDTQYF.

The chain has TRBV6-5 and TRBJ2-7, with D possibly being TRBD1 (5 bases). The CDR3 is made up of 13 amino acids. The germline V gene encodes CDR1 MNHEY and CDR2 SVGAGI. V was cut by 5 bases and J by 1 base, with 9 bases left in between. The CDR3 here is CASSRGTSYEQYF. In nucleotides, the CDR3 is TGTGCCAGCAGTAGGGGAACGTCCTACGAGCAGTACTTC.

V and J are TRBV2 and TRBJ1-1, with 8 bases aligning to TRBD1. V lost 7 bases and J lost 6; bases outside the gene matches: 7. CDR3 length equals 13 residues. CDR1 SNHLY and CDR2 FYNNEI come from the germline V gene. The CDR3 region has the DNA TGTGCCAGCACCGCGGACAGGGTGTCTGAAGCTTTCTTT. This sequence encodes CASTADRVSEAFF.

CDR3 nucleotides: TGTGCCTCCTCATTGGGCGACTATGGCTACACCTTC. This encodes CASSLGDYGYTF. The rearrangement links TRBV30 to TRBJ1-2, with D unresolved. V lost 7 bases, J lost 3 bases, and 12 bases lay in between. The germline gives CDR1 GTSNPN, CDR2 SVGIG (reference sequence). The CDR3 covers 12 residues.